Listed below are T cell receptor beta chains from one sample, sequenced in a study of beta chain features in type 1 diabetes. Only in-frame clones appear in the TCRdb table, and some are missing; sequencing was by immunoSEQ multiplex PCR. The sample lists some 150,000 clones; about a tenth were seen once. Sequencing was performed on central memory CD4+ T cells from blood. These receptors originate from a woman aged 40 to 50 in good health. CDR3s include the opening cysteine and the closing phenylalanine or tryptophan. Each record gives: V gene, D gene, clone size, J gene, CDR3 protein, CDR3 DNA. A D gene is named only where the DNA matches it firmly. Part of the rows lack a size; the others show once, few, many or a class for expanded clones.

TRBV5-1,-,-,TRBJ2-7,CASSLEGSGLTYEQYF,TGCGCCAGCAGCTTGGAAGGGTCAGGGCTCACCTACGAGCAGTACTTC
TRBV11-2,-,-,TRBJ2-7,CASSVRVQEGYEQYF,TGTGCCAGCAGCGTCAGAGTCCAGGAAGGCTACGAGCAGTACTTC
TRBV6-1,TRBD1,few,TRBJ2-4,CAISESRDRVQYF,TGTGCCATCAGTGAGTCTAGGGACAGGGTTCAGTACTTC
TRBV6-5,-,few,TRBJ1-6,CASKGGAHSPLHF,TGTGCCAGTAAGGGCGGGGCACATTCACCCCTCCACTTT
TRBV2,-,few,TRBJ1-2,CASTPRGQNGYTF,TGTGCCAGCACCCCGCGAGGGCAGAACGGCTACACCTTC
TRBV10-3,TRBD2,few,TRBJ2-5,CASSSGDPPETQYF,TGTGCCAGCTCTAGCGGGGACCCTCCCGAGACCCAGTACTTC
TRBV9,TRBD1,many,TRBJ1-1,CASSRTGGRHTEAFF,TGTGCCAGCAGCAGGACAGGGGGGCGGCACACTGAAGCTTTCTTT
TRBV18,TRBD1,many,TRBJ1-6,CASSRGTGGSLLHF,TGTGCCAGCTCACGCGGGACAGGGGGATCCCTCCTCCACTTT
TRBV5-4,-,-,TRBJ2-7,CASSLMGGVYEQYF,TGTGCCAGCAGCTTGATGGGCGGGGTCTACGAGCAGTACTTC
TRBV7-2,TRBD2,many,TRBJ2-5,CASMRGAGETQYF,TGTGCCAGCATGCGGGGGGCCGGAGAGACCCAGTACTTC
TRBV7-8,-,-,TRBJ1-6,CASSGPNPGAGSPLHF,TGTGCCAGCAGCGGACCCAACCCCGGTGCAGGGTCACCCCTCCACTTT
TRBV2,TRBD1,few,TRBJ1-3,CASSQGQGYGNTIYF,TGTGCCAGCAGCCAGGGACAGGGGTACGGAAACACCATATATTTT
TRBV6-1,TRBD1,-,TRBJ2-2,CASGQGSNTGELFF,TGTGCCAGCGGACAGGGGTCGAACACCGGGGAGCTGTTTTTT
TRBV2,-,-,TRBJ1-2,CASSVGGANYGYTF,TGTGCCAGCAGTGTTGGGGGGGCTAACTATGGCTACACCTTC
TRBV7-9,TRBD1,few,TRBJ1-2,CASSQFQGAYGYTF,TGTGCCAGCAGTCAATTTCAGGGGGCCTATGGCTACACCTTC
TRBV16,-,-,TRBJ1-2,CASSLGTSAGGYTF,TGTGCCAGCAGCCTAGGGACATCCGCTGGGGGCTACACCTTC
TRBV9,TRBD2,few,TRBJ2-3,CASSPRTSADTQYF,TGTGCCAGCAGCCCCCGGACTAGCGCGGATACGCAGTATTTT
TRBV7-2,-,-,TRBJ1-5,CASSSPRDPQPQHF,TGTGCCAGCAGCTCTCCTCGGGATCCTCAGCCCCAGCATTTT
TRBV7-2,TRBD2,few,TRBJ2-7,CASSLAGAGYSSYEQYF,TGTGCCAGCAGCTTAGCGGGAGCGGGGTATAGCTCCTACGAGCAGTACTTC
TRBV5-1,-,-,TRBJ1-5,CASRPQDNQPQHF,TGCGCCAGCAGACCACAGGACAATCAGCCCCAGCATTTT
TRBV7-6,TRBD1,-,TRBJ2-1,CASSASLRDRHNEQFF,TGTGCCAGCAGCGCAAGTCTCAGGGACAGACACAATGAGCAGTTCTTC
TRBV11-2,-,-,TRBJ2-2,CASSPQGLGTGELFF,TGTGCCAGCAGCCCACAGGGCCTGGGGACCGGGGAGCTGTTTTTT
TRBV4-2,-,few,TRBJ2-3,CASSQERGTDTQYF,TGTGCCAGCAGCCAAGAGAGGGGCACAGATACGCAGTATTTT
TRBV19,-,-,TRBJ1-2,CASTDPRGFNYGYTF,TGTGCCAGTACCGACCCCAGGGGCTTCAACTATGGCTACACCTTC
TRBV4-1,TRBD2,-,TRBJ2-1,CASSRVIAGNYNEQFF,TGCGCCAGCAGCCGCGTCATAGCGGGAAATTACAATGAGCAGTTCTTC
TRBV5-8,-,few,TRBJ2-5,CASSLGGRPDQETQYF,TGTGCCAGCAGCTTGGGGGGGAGGCCCGACCAAGAGACCCAGTACTTC
TRBV29-1,-,few,TRBJ1-2,CSVEGGRANYGYTF,TGCAGCGTTGAGGGGGGACGAGCTAACTATGGCTACACCTTC
TRBV2,-,few,TRBJ2-5,CASSELVGGETQYF,TGTGCCAGCAGTGAGCTAGTGGGGGGAGAGACCCAGTACTTC
TRBV7-2,TRBD1,-,TRBJ2-5,CASSSDRGGRWTQYF,TGTGCCAGCAGCTCAGACAGGGGGGGCAGATGGACCCAGTACTTC
TRBV9,-,-,TRBJ1-2,CVSSVGGANYGYTF,TGTGTCAGCAGCGTAGGCGGGGCGAACTATGGCTACACCTTC
TRBV10-3,TRBD1,few,TRBJ2-5,CAISTGVSQETQYF,TGTGCCATCAGTACAGGGGTCTCACAAGAGACCCAGTACTTC
TRBV5-1,TRBD2,-,TRBJ2-3,CASTKAGTSGGIEDTQYF,TGCGCCAGCACAAAGGCAGGGACTAGCGGGGGGATTGAGGATACGCAGTATTTT
TRBV6-1,TRBD1,few,TRBJ2-7,CASPGQGILDEQYF,TGTGCCAGCCCAGGACAGGGCATTTTGGACGAGCAGTACTTC
TRBV5-1,-,few,TRBJ2-3,CASSQGLGGTDTQYF,TGCGCCAGCAGCCAAGGTCTAGGGGGCACAGATACGCAGTATTTT